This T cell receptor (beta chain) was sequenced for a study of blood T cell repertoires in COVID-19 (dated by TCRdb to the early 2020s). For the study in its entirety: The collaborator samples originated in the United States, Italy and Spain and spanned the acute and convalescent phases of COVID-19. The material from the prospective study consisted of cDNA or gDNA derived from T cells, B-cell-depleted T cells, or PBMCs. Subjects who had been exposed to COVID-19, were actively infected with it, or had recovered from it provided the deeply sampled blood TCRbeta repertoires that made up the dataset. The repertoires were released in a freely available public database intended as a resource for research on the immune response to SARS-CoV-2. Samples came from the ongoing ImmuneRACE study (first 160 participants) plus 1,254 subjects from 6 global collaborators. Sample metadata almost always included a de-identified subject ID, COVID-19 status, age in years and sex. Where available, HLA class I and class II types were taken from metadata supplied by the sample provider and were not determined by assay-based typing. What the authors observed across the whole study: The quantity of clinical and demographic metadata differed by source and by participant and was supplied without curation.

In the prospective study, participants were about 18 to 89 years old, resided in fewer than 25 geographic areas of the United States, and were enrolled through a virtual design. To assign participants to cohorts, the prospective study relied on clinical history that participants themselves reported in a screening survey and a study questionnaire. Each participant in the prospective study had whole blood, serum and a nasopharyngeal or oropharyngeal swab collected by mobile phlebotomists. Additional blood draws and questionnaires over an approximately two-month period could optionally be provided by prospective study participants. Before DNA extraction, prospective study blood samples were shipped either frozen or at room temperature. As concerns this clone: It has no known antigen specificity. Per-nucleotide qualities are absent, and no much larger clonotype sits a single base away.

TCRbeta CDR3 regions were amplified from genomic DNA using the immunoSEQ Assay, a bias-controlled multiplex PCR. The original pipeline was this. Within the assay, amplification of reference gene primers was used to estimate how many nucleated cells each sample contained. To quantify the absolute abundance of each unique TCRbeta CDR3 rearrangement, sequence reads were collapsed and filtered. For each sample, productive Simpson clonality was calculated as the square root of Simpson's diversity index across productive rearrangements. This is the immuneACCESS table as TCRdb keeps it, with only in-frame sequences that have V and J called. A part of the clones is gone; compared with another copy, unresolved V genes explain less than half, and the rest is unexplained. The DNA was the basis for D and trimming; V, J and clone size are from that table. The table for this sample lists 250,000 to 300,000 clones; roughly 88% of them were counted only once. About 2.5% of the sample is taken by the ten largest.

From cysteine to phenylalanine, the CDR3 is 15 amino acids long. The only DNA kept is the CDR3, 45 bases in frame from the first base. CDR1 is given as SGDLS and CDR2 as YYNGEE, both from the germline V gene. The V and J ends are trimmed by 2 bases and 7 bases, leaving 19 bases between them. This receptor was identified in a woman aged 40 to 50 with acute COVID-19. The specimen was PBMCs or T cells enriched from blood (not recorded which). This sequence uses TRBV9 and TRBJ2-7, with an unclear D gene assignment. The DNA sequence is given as TGTGCCAGCAGCGTCGGTGCGGAACCGGTGCGGGAGCAGTACTTC. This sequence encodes CASSVGAEPVREQYF.